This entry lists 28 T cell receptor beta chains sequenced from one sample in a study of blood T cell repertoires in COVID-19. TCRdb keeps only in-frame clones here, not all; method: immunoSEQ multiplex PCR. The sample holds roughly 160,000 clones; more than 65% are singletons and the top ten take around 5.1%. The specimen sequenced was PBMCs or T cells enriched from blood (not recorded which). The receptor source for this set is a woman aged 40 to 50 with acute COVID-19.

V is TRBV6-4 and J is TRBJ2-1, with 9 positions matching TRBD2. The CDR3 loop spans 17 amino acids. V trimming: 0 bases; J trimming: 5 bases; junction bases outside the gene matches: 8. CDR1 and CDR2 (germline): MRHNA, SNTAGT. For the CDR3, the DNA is TGTGCCAGCAGTGACTCGAGGGTAGCGGGAGAACACAATGAGCAGTTCTTC. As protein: CASSDSRVAGEHNEQFF.

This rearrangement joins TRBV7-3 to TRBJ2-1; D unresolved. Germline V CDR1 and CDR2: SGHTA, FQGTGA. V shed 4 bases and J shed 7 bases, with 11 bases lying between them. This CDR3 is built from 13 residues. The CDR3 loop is CASSSEWKNEQFF. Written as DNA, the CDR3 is TGTGCCAGCAGCTCGGAGTGGAAGAATGAGCAGTTCTTC.

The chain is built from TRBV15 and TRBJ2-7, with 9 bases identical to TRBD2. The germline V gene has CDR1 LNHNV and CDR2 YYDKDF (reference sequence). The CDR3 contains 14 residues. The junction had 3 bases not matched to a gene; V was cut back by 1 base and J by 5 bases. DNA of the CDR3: TGTGCCACCAGCAGAGGGACTAGCGAGGACGAGCAGTACTTC. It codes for CATSRGTSEDEQYF.

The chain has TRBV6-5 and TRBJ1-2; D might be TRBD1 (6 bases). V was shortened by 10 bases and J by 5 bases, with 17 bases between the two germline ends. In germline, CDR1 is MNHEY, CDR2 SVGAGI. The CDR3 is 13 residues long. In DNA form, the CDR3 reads TGTGCCACCGACGGGGGGGACACTTATGGCTACACCTTC. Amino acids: CATDGGDTYGYTF.

The CDR3 DNA reads TGTGCCAGCAGCGAAAGCGGGCTTACCTACAATGAGCAGTTCTTC. Protein product: CASSESGLTYNEQFF. The V and J genes are TRBV9 and TRBJ2-1; D is perhaps TRBD2 (6 bases). Trimming took 3 bases from V and 2 from J, leaving 12 bases between them. The CDR3 consists of 15 residues. Germline CDR1 SGDLS, CDR2 YYNGEE.

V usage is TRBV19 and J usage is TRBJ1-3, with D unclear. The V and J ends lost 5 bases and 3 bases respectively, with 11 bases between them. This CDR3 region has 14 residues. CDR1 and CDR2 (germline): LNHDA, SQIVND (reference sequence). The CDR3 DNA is TGTGCCAGTAGTTCCGGGGTCGGTGGAAACACCATATATTTT. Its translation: CASSSGVGGNTIYF.

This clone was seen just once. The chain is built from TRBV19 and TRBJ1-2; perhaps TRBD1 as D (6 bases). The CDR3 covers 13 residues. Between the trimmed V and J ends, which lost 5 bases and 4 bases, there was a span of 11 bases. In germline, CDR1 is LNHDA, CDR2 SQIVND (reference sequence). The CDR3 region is CASSDTGIYGYTF. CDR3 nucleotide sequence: TGTGCCAGTAGTGATACAGGGATCTATGGCTACACCTTC.

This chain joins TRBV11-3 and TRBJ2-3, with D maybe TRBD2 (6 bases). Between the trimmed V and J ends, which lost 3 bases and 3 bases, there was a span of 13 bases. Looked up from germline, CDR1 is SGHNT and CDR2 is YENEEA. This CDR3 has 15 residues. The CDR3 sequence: CASSLGTSGTDTQYF. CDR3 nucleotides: TGTGCCAGCAGCTTGGGGACTTCAGGGACAGATACGCAGTATTTT. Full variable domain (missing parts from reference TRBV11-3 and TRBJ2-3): EAGVVQSPRYKIIEKKQPVAFWCNPISGHNTLYWYLQNLGQGPELLIRYENEEAVDDSQLPKDRFSAERLKGVDSTLKIQPAELGDSAVYLCASSLGTSGTDTQYFGPGTRLTVL.

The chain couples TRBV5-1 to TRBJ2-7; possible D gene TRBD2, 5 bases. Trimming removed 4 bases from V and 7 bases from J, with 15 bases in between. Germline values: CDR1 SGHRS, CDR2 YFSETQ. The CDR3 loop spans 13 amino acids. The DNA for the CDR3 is TGCGCCAGCAGCCAGGACTGGTCAGATGAGCAGTACTTC. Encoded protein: CASSQDWSDEQYF.

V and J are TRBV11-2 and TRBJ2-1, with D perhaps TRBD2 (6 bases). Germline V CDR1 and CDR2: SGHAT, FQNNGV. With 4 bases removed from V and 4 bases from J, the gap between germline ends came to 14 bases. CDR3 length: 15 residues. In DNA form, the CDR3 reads TGTGCCAGCAGCTCCCTTGTAGCGGCGTACAATGAGCAGTTCTTC. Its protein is CASSSLVAAYNEQFF.

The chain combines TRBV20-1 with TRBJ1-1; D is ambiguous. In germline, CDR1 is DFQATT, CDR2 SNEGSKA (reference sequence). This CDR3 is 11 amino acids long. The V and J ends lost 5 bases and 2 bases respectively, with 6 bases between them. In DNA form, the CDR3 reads TGCAGTGCTGAGGCTAACACTGAAGCTTTCTTT. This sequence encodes CSAEANTEAFF.

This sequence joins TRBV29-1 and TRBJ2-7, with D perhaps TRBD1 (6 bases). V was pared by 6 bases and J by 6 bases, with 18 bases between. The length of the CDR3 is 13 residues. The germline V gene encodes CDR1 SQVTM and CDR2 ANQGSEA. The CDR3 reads CSVDLSGVGEQYF. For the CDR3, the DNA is TGCAGCGTCGACTTATCAGGGGTAGGCGAGCAGTACTTC.

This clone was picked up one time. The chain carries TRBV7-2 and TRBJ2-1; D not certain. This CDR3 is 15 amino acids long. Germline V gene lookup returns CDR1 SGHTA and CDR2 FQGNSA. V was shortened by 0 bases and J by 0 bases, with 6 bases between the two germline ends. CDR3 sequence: CASSLAASSYNEQFF. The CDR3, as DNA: TGTGCCAGCAGCTTAGCGGCCAGCTCCTACAATGAGCAGTTCTTC.

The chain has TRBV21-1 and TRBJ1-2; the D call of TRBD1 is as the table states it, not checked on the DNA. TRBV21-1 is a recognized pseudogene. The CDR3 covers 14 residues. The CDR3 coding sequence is TGTGCCAGCAGCAAAGGGAGACAGGGGGATGGCTACACCTTC. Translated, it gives CASSKGRQGDGYTF.

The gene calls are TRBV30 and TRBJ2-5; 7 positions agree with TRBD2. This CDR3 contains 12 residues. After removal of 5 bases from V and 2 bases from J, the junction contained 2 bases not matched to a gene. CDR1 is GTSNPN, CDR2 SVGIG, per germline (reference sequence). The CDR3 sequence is CAWQGLQETQYF. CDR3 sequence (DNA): TGTGCCTGGCAGGGACTACAAGAGACCCAGTACTTC.

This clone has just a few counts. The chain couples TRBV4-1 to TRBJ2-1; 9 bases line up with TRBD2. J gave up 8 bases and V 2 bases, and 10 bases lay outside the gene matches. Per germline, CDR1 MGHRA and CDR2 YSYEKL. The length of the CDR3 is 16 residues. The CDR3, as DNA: TGCGCCAGCAGCCAAAGCATAGCGGGAGCATCCCATGAGCAGTTCTTC. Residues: CASSQSIAGASHEQFF.

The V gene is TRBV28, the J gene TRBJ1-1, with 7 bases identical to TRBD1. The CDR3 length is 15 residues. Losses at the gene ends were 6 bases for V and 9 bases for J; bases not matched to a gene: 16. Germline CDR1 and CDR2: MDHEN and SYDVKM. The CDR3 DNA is TGTGCCAGCAGCCCCAGGGCGGGACAGATAATTAAAGCTTTCTTT. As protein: CASSPRAGQIIKAFF.

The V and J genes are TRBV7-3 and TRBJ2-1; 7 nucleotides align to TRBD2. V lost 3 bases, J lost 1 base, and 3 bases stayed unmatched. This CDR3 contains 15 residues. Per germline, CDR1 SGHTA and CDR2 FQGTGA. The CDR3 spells CASSFASGSYNEQFF. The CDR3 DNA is TGTGCCAGCAGCTTCGCTAGCGGATCCTACAATGAGCAGTTCTTC.

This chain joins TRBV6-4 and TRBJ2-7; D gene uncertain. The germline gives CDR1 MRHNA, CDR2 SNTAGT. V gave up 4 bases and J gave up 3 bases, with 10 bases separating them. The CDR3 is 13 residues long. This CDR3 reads CASSGDLHYEQYV. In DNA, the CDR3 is TGTGCCAGCAGTGGAGACTTGCACTACGAGCAGTACGTC.

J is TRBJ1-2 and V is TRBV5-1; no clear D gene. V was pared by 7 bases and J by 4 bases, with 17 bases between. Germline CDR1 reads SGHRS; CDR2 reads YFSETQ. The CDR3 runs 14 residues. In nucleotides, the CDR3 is TGCGCCAGCCGCCCCGCGGGGTCCCCCTATGGCTACACCTTC. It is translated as CASRPAGSPYGYTF. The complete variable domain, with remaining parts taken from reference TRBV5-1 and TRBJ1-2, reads KAGVTQTPRYLIKTRGQQVTLSCSPISGHRSVSWYQQTPGQGLQFLFEYFSETQRNKGNFPGRFSGRQFSNSRSEMNVSTLELGDSALYLCASRPAGSPYGYTFGSGTRLTVV.

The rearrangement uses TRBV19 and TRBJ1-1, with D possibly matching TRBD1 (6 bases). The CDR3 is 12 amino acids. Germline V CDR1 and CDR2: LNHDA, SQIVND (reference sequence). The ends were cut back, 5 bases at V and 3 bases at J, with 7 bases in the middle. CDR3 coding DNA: TGTGCCAGTAGTTACAGGGACACTGAAGCTTTCTTT. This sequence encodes CASSYRDTEAFF.

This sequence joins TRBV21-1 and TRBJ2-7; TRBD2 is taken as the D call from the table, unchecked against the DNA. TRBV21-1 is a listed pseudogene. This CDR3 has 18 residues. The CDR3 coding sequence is TGTGCCAGCAGCAAAGTGGGGGGACTAGCGGGAGACTTTCACGAGCAGTACGTC. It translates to CASSKVGGLAGDFHEQYV.

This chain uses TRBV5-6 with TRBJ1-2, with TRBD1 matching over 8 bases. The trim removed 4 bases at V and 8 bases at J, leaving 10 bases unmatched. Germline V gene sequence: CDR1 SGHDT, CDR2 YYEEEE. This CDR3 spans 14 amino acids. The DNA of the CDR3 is TGTGCCAGCAGCCCCGGACAGGGAGTGGGAGGCTACACCTTC. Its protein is CASSPGQGVGGYTF.

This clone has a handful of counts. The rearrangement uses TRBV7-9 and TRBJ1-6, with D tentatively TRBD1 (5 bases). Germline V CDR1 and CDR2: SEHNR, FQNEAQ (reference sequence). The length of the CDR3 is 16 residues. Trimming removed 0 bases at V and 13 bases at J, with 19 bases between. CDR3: CASSLAEAGRRAPLHF. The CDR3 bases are TGTGCCAGCAGCTTAGCCGAAGCAGGGCGCAGGGCGCCCCTCCACTTT. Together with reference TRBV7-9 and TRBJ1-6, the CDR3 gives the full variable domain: DTGVSQNPRHKITKRGQNVTFRCDPISEHNRLYWYRQTLGQGPEFLTYFQNEAQLEKSRLLSDRFSAERPKGSFSTLEIQRTEQGDSAMYLCASSLAEAGRRAPLHFGNGTRLTVT.

The CDR3 here is CASSIGHQNTEAFF. CDR3 nucleotides: TGTGCCAGCTCAATTGGACACCAGAACACTGAAGCTTTCTTT. The V and J genes are TRBV18 and TRBJ1-1; D perhaps matches TRBD1 (5 bases). From germline, CDR1 is KGHSH and CDR2 LQKENI. This CDR3 comprises 14 residues. V was clipped by 5 bases and J by 1 base, with 11 bases between them.

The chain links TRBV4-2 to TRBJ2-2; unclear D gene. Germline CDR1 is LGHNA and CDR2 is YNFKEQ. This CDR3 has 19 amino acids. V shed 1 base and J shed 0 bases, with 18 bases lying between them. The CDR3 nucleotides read TGTGCCAGCAGCCAAGTCTTCGACCGCCCGACTTCGAACACCGGGGAGCTGTTTTTT. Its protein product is CASSQVFDRPTSNTGELFF.

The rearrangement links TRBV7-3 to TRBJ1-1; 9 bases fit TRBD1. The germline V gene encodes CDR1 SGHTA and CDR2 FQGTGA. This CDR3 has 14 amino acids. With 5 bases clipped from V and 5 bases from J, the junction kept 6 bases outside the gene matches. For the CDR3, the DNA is TGTGCCAGCAGCCCTACAGGGGGCTTTACTGAAGCTTTCTTT. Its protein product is CASSPTGGFTEAFF.

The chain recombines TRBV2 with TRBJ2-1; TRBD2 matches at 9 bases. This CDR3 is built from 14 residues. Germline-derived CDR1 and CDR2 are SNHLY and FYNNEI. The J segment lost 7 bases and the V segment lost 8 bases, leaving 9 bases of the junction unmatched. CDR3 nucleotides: TGTGCCAGCGAACCGGGACTAGCAAAAAATGAGCAGTTCTTC. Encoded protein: CASEPGLAKNEQFF.